This T cell receptor (beta chain) was retrieved from a study of blood T cell repertoires in COVID-19 (dated by TCRdb to 2020 to 2022). A note on the overall study: Samples covering the acute and convalescent phases of COVID-19 were provided by collaborators in the United States, Italy and Spain. The samples were drawn from the first 160 participants of the ongoing ImmuneRACE study and from about 1,200 subjects provided by 6 global collaborators. HLA class I and class II types, where available, came from metadata supplied by the sample provider rather than from assay-based typing. The repertoires were released in a freely available public database intended as a resource for research on the immune response to SARS-CoV-2. A de-identified subject ID, COVID-19 status, age in years and sex were almost always included in the sample metadata. Subjects who had been exposed to COVID-19, were actively infected with it, or had recovered from it provided the deeply sampled blood TCRbeta repertoires that made up the dataset. The material from the prospective study consisted of cDNA or gDNA derived from T cells, B-cell-depleted T cells, or PBMCs.

At one collaborating source in Seattle, patients were enrolled during active infection and were followed longitudinally through the course of disease. Each collaborating institution followed its own protocols to collect whole blood in K2EDTA tubes. For TCRbeta analysis, collaborators shipped samples as frozen whole blood, isolated PBMCs, or DNA extracted from either of those sample types. Overall results and qualifications from the work: How much clinical and demographic metadata was included differed by source and by participant, and the metadata was provided uncurated.

TCRbeta CDR3 regions were amplified from genomic DNA using the immunoSEQ Assay, a bias-controlled multiplex PCR. In the authors' own workflow: Within the assay, amplification of reference gene primers was used to estimate how many nucleated cells each sample contained. To quantify the absolute abundance of each unique TCRbeta CDR3 rearrangement, sequence reads were collapsed and filtered. For each sample, productive Simpson clonality was calculated by taking the square root of Simpson's diversity index across productive rearrangements. TCRdb mirrors the immuneACCESS table, restricted to in-frame sequences. Some clones are absent from its copies; in checked studies, under half trace to an unresolved V gene, and the reason for the others is unknown. V and J calls and clone size follow that table, whereas D and trimming were derived from the DNA. The sample table records over 200,000 clones; 85% to 90% of these occur just once. Less than 3.5% of the sample is taken by the ten largest.

Concerning this clone itself: This receptor's antigen is unknown. Base-call qualities are not available, and no considerably larger clone is one nucleotide away.

Material for sequencing was peripheral blood. This receptor was obtained from a man aged 25-40 years with COVID-19, enrolled during active disease.

The sequence in DNA is TGTGCCAGCAGCTCAGAGGGACAGGGAGGGGCTTTCTTT. Its product reads: CASSSEGQGGAFF. The chain is encoded by TRBV7-9 joined to TRBJ1-1, and 9 junctional nucleotides match TRBD1. Per the germline V gene (reference sequence), SEHNR is the CDR1 and FQNEAQ is the CDR2. Trimmed from V: 4 bases; trimmed from J: 11 bases; junction bases lacking a gene match: 8. The CDR3 contains 13 residues, cysteine and phenylalanine counted. The read is trimmed to its CDR3 DNA, 39 bases read in frame from base 1.